Each of the 29 T cell receptor beta chains below was sequenced from the same sample in a study of OX40 agonist ivuxolimab in advanced cancers. Produced via immunoSEQ multiplex PCR; TCRdb's table is partial and in-frame only. There are more than 95,000 clones in the sample; 75% to 95% occur only once, and approximately 0.32% lies in the top ten. This specimen was CD4+ or CD8+ T cells sorted from blood, taken in a trial of the OX40 agonist ivuxolimab. These receptors were collected from an adult with an advanced solid tumor such as melanoma, head and neck, liver or kidney cancer.

V gene TRBV5-6 combines with J gene TRBJ1-1, with 8 bases that match TRBD1. The CDR3 is 14 residues long. Germline-derived CDR1 and CDR2 are SGHDT and YYEEEE. Trimming removed 4 bases from V and 1 base from J; junction bases left unmatched: 3. The CDR3 spells CASSRGQANTEAFF. In nucleotides, the CDR3 is TGTGCCAGCAGCAGGGGACAGGCGAACACTGAAGCTTTCTTT.

To note about this clone: Other DNA sequences in the sample encode the same CDR3. The genes are TRBV18 and TRBJ2-2, with 8 nucleotides matching TRBD1. The germline gives CDR1 KGHSH, CDR2 LQKENI. After removal of 6 bases from V and 5 bases from J, the junction contained 5 bases not matched to a gene. The CDR3 has 14 amino acids. This CDR3 reads CASSPRTGTGELFF. DNA for the CDR3: TGTGCCAGCTCCCCAAGGACAGGGACCGGGGAGCTGTTTTTT.

The rearrangement links TRBV6-6 to TRBJ1-1; perhaps TRBD1 as D (5 bases). V dropped 2 bases and J dropped 0 bases, with 10 bases sitting between them. Germline values: CDR1 MNHNY, CDR2 SVGAGI (reference sequence). CDR3 length equals 15 residues. CDR3 residues: CASSYTGTLNTEAFF. CDR3 nucleotide sequence: TGTGCCAGCAGTTACACCGGGACTCTGAACACTGAAGCTTTCTTT.

The chain couples TRBV20-1 to TRBJ2-5; the D is unclear. CDR3 length: 10 residues. Germline assignment: CDR1 DFQATT and CDR2 SNEGSKA (reference sequence). The germline V and J ends were trimmed by 3 bases and 13 bases, with 12 bases remaining between them. CDR3 sequence: CSARLSPVYF. The DNA for the CDR3 is TGCAGTGCTAGGCTCTCCCCGGTGTACTTC.

V gene TRBV7-2 combines with J gene TRBJ1-1; 7 nucleotides match TRBD1. This CDR3 is 14 amino acids long. With V trimmed by 1 base and J by 3 bases, 2 bases remained unmatched. Per the germline V gene, CDR1 is SGHTA and CDR2 is FQGNSA. In nucleotides, the CDR3 is TGTGCCAGCAGCTTAGAACAGGGGTACACTGAAGCTTTCTTT. This sequence encodes CASSLEQGYTEAFF. Supplemented by reference TRBV7-2 and TRBJ1-1, the full variable domain reads GAGVSQSPSNKVTEKGKDVELRCDPISGHTALYWYRQSLGQGLEFLIYFQGNSAPDKSGLPSDRFSAERTGGSVSTLTIQRTQQEDSAVYLCASSLEQGYTEAFFGQGTRLTVV.

The gene calls are TRBV6-1 and TRBJ2-2, with D possibly TRBD1 on 6 matching bases. The ends were cut back, 8 bases at V and 5 bases at J, with 18 bases in the middle. This CDR3 is 15 amino acids long. Germline loops: CDR1 MNHNS, CDR2 SASEGT. This CDR3 reads CASGWTEVKTGELFF. The CDR3 DNA reads as TGTGCCAGCGGATGGACAGAAGTAAAGACCGGGGAGCTGTTTTTT.

The chain's CDR3 is CASSLAGSLLDTQYF. CDR3 coding DNA: TGTGCCAGCAGCTTAGCGGGGTCCCTTTTGGATACGCAGTATTTT. The chain carries TRBV7-9 and TRBJ2-3; no definite D call. V lost 0 bases and J lost 6, with 13 bases in between. CDR1 is SEHNR, CDR2 FQNEAQ, per germline (reference sequence). The CDR3 has 15 amino acids.

This chain uses TRBV4-2 with TRBJ2-3; D is ambiguous. V was trimmed by 1 base and J by 5 bases, leaving 13 bases between them. The CDR3 runs to 15 residues. CDR1 LGHNA and CDR2 YNFKEQ come from the germline V gene. The CDR3 DNA sequence: TGTGCCAGCAGCCAAGCCGGGCCCCGCAAAGATACGCAGTATTTT. This translates into CASSQAGPRKDTQYF.

The chain links TRBV18 to TRBJ1-5; D not resolved. Between the trimmed V and J ends, which lost 5 bases and 1 base, there was a span of 12 bases. CDR1 is KGHSH and CDR2 is LQKENI in the germline V gene. The CDR3 length is 15 residues. CDR3 residues: CASSASGSSNQPQHF. In DNA, the CDR3 is TGTGCCAGCTCAGCGTCGGGGTCGAGCAATCAGCCCCAGCATTTT.

The V call is TRBV18, the J call TRBJ2-7; D uncertain. The CDR3 runs to 14 residues. Trimming removed 2 bases from V and 4 bases from J, with 12 bases in between. Looked up from germline, CDR1 is KGHSH and CDR2 is LQKENI. The CDR3 protein is CASSPGMLLYEQYF. The CDR3 DNA reads as TGTGCCAGCTCACCAGGGATGCTCCTTTACGAGCAGTACTTC. The variable domain in full, completed from reference TRBV18 and TRBJ2-7, reads NAGVMQNPRHLVRRRGQEARLRCSPMKGHSHVYWYRQLPEEGLKFMVYLQKENIIDESGMPKERFSAEFPKEGPSILRIQQVVRGDSAAYFCASSPGMLLYEQYFGPGTRLTVT.

The chain has TRBV6-1 and TRBJ1-1; 7 bases are shared with TRBD1. Germline V CDR1 and CDR2: MNHNS, SASEGT. This CDR3 region has 15 residues. V trimming: 5 bases; J trimming: 0 bases; junction bases outside the gene matches: 6. As DNA, the CDR3 is TGTGCCAGCAGTCCCAGGACAGGCTTGAACACTGAAGCTTTCTTT. Amino acids: CASSPRTGLNTEAFF.

The sample holds one count of this clone. The V gene is TRBV2, the J gene TRBJ2-7; 9 bases line up with TRBD1. The germline V gene has CDR1 SNHLY and CDR2 FYNNEI. V shed 7 bases, J shed 6 bases, and the junction held 10 bases outside the gene matches. The CDR3 runs to 14 residues. CDR3 in amino acids: CASIRDRVVSEQYF. CDR3 bases: TGTGCCAGCATCCGGGACAGGGTTGTCTCCGAGCAGTACTTC.

V is TRBV29-1 and J is TRBJ2-6; D gene ambiguous. Looked up from germline, CDR1 is SQVTM and CDR2 is ANQGSEA. The V end was cut by 1 base, the J end by 2 bases, with 6 bases between. The CDR3 has 14 amino acids. CDR3 residues: CSVEGLPGANVLTF. The CDR3 nucleotides are TGCAGCGTTGAAGGGCTGCCTGGGGCCAACGTCCTGACTTTC. The whole variable domain, remainder taken from reference TRBV29-1 and TRBJ2-6, is SAVISQKPSRDICQRGTSLTIQCQVDSQVTMMFWYRQQPGQSLTLIATANQGSEATYESGFVIDKFPISRPNLTFSTLTVSNMSPEDSSIYLCSVEGLPGANVLTFGAGSRLTVL.

V is TRBV7-2 and J is TRBJ2-2; TRBD2 might be the D (5 bases). The CDR3 is made up of 13 amino acids. CDR1 and CDR2 (germline): SGHTA, FQGNSA. V lost 2 bases and J 9 bases, leaving 10 bases between the germline ends. Written as DNA, the CDR3 is TGTGCCAGCAGCTTAAATGCGGGTAGGGAGCTGTTTTTT. This gives the protein CASSLNAGRELFF.

This clone has more than one count but fewer than ten. This chain uses TRBV28 with TRBJ1-5; 8 bases map to TRBD1. Trimming removed 4 bases from V and 2 bases from J; junction bases left unmatched: 10. This CDR3 is built from 17 residues. Germline V gene data show CDR1 as MDHEN and CDR2 as SYDVKM. CDR3 amino acids: CASSSPRGRGGNQPQHF. The CDR3 DNA is TGTGCCAGCAGTTCCCCCAGGGGGCGCGGGGGCAATCAGCCCCAGCATTTT.

The chain uses TRBV4-3 and TRBJ2-3, with a possible D match to TRBD2 (5 bases). The V end lost 0 bases, the J end lost 4 bases, and 8 bases lay between the germline ends. Germline V gene lookup returns CDR1 LGHNA and CDR2 YSLEER. There are 14 residues in the CDR3. CDR3 DNA sequence: TGCGCCAGCAGCCAAGATCGGCGGGCAGATACGCAGTATTTT. Translated: CASSQDRRADTQYF.

The genes are TRBV18 and TRBJ1-3; D remains ambiguous. V was pared by 4 bases and J by 9 bases, with 7 bases between. The CDR3 extends over 11 amino acids. Germline CDR1 and CDR2: KGHSH and LQKENI. CDR3 coding DNA: TGTGCCAGCTCACTCGGGAGCACCATATATTTT. It specifies CASSLGSTIYF.

This chain uses TRBV7-2 with TRBJ2-1, with 11 bases identical to TRBD2. The germline CDR1 and CDR2 sequences are SGHTA and FQGNSA. The ends lost 5 bases at V and 9 bases at J; junction bases unmatched: 15. The CDR3 is 17 residues long. This CDR3 is CASSPNSLAGGGREQFF. The CDR3 nucleotides read TGTGCCAGCAGCCCCAATTCTTTAGCGGGAGGGGGCCGTGAGCAGTTCTTC.

The genes are TRBV19 and TRBJ1-3; D is ambiguous. Germline-derived CDR1 and CDR2 are LNHDA and SQIVND (reference sequence). Trimming stripped 1 base from V and 4 bases from J, with 14 bases between. CDR3 length equals 16 residues. For the CDR3, the DNA is TGTGCCAGTAGTATAGGCGTCCCAGTATCCGGAAACACCATATATTTT. Translation gives CASSIGVPVSGNTIYF.

This clone was seen only once. V and J are TRBV5-8 and TRBJ2-5; a weak D match, TRBD1 (6 bases). This CDR3 comprises 15 residues. The V gene lost 4 bases and the J gene lost 2 bases, with 15 bases spanning the gap. CDR1 is SGHTS, CDR2 YDEGEE, per germline. The chain's CDR3 is CASSPGTSWQETQYF. CDR3 in DNA: TGTGCCAGCAGCCCCGGGACATCGTGGCAAGAGACCCAGTACTTC.

The chain couples TRBV7-2 to TRBJ2-3; TRBD2 agrees at 7 bases. CDR3 length equals 14 residues. In germline, CDR1 is SGHTA, CDR2 FQGNSA. With V trimmed by 0 bases and J by 5 bases, 2 bases remained unmatched. CDR3 region: CASSLAGGVDTQYF. CDR3 DNA: TGTGCCAGCAGCTTAGCGGGAGGGGTAGATACGCAGTATTTT.

This clone was detected only a few times. V usage is TRBV25-1 and J usage is TRBJ2-2; TRBD1 is a possible D gene (6 bases). Trimming left V 5 bases short and J 7 bases short, with 8 bases between. The CDR3 runs 12 residues. Germline loops: CDR1 MGHDK, CDR2 SYGVNS. In DNA form, the CDR3 reads TGTGCCAGCAGTTACAGGGTCGGGGAGCTGTTTTTT. The encoded protein is CASSYRVGELFF.

This clone was counted a few times. J is TRBJ2-2 and V is TRBV7-3; tentative D call: TRBD2 (7 bases). V was pared by 4 bases and J by 4 bases, with 16 bases between. This CDR3 is built from 16 residues. Germline CDR1 and CDR2: SGHTA and FQGTGA. CDR3 nucleotides: TGTGCCAGCAGCTCCCAACGGGGGGCGGTCACCGGGGAGCTGTTTTTT. Translating it yields CASSSQRGAVTGELFF.

DNA of the CDR3: TGTGCCAGTAGCTCCCCGGACAGCGGGAGAGTTCGGTGGGAGACCCAGTACTTC. It is translated as CASSSPDSGRVRWETQYF. J is TRBJ2-5 and V is TRBV19; 8 nucleotides agree with TRBD2. Unmatched junction bases numbered 20, after V lost 6 bases and J lost 5 bases. Germline V gene data show CDR1 as LNHDA and CDR2 as SQIVND (reference sequence). This CDR3 is built from 18 residues.

V usage is TRBV7-8 and J usage is TRBJ2-5; D is unresolved. V was cut by 0 bases and J by 0 bases, with 11 bases left in between. The CDR3 is made up of 16 amino acids. Germline V gene lookup returns CDR1 SGHVS and CDR2 FQNEAQ. The CDR3 nucleotides are TGTGCCAGCAGCTTAGCCTCTGGCCCGTACCAAGAGACCCAGTACTTC. This translates into CASSLASGPYQETQYF.

This chain links TRBV5-1 with TRBJ2-2, with 8 positions matching TRBD2. CDR3 length: 17 residues. The ends lost 4 bases at V and 0 bases at J; junction bases unmatched: 8. Germline V lookup: CDR1 SGHRS, CDR2 YFSETQ. CDR3 region: CASSRAGLGANTGELFF. CDR3 coding DNA: TGCGCCAGCAGCCGGGCGGGACTAGGAGCGAACACCGGGGAGCTGTTTTTT. The whole variable domain, remainder taken from reference TRBV5-1 and TRBJ2-2, is KAGVTQTPRYLIKTRGQQVTLSCSPISGHRSVSWYQQTPGQGLQFLFEYFSETQRNKGNFPGRFSGRQFSNSRSEMNVSTLELGDSALYLCASSRAGLGANTGELFFGEGSRLTVL.

The rearrangement joins TRBV6-4 to TRBJ2-1; the D call may be TRBD1 or TRBD2 (5 bases each). Germline CDR1 and CDR2: MRHNA and SNTAGT. The CDR3 consists of 14 residues. The V gene lost 0 bases and the J gene lost 10 bases, with 13 bases spanning the gap. The CDR3 here is CASSDSAGAGEQFF. CDR3 DNA sequence: TGTGCCAGCAGTGACTCGGCCGGGGCTGGGGAGCAGTTCTTC.

The chain combines TRBV7-3 with TRBJ2-1; D may correspond to TRBD1 or TRBD2 (9 bases each). The germline V gene encodes CDR1 SGHTA and CDR2 FQGTGA. There are 14 residues in the CDR3. V was cut by 6 bases and J by 16 bases, with 25 bases left in between. CDR3 in DNA: TGTGCCAGCAGTCCCCAAGGCGGGAGGGACAGGGAATTCTTC. Translating gives CASSPQGGRDREFF.

In the case of this clone: One junction end disagrees with the germline gene, perhaps due to a read error. The chain combines TRBV7-2 with TRBJ1-2; D is possibly TRBD1 (6 bases). The CDR3 covers 14 residues. Germline CDR1 SGHTA, CDR2 FQGNSA. The CDR3 coding sequence is TGTGCCGGCAGCTTAGGGGGGTTTGATGCTGGCTACACCTTC. Translation: CAGSLGGFDAGYTF. Supplemented by reference TRBV7-2 and TRBJ1-2, the full variable domain reads GAGVSQSPSNKVTEKGKDVELRCDPISGHTALYWYRQSLGQGLEFLIYFQGNSAPDKSGLPSDRFSAERTGGSVSTLTIQRTQQEDSAVYLCAGSLGGFDAGYTFGSGTRLTVV.